This T cell receptor beta chain is drawn from a study of cytomegalovirus exposure and HLA in healthy donors. Study observations and caveats: Common viral pathogens seemed, in a later analysis, to connect with several of the most significant clusters. TRBV6-2, TRBV6-3 and some other V segments were unresolvable in 87-base-pair reads.

The CDR3 extends over 16 amino acids. CDR1 and CDR2 from the germline V gene are SGHRS and YFSETQ. J was trimmed by 2 bases and V by 3 bases; bases with no gene match: 6. For this clone: The antigen remains undetermined.

A multiplex PCR was run with 60 Vbeta primers and 13 Jbeta primers. The table came from immunoSEQ multiplex PCR; TCRdb's copy has only in-frame clones and leaves some out. The sample lists approximately 250,000 clones, 78% seen once, with more than 0.45% in the top ten. Sequencing used PBMCs. The sequence was collected from a boy aged 5 to 17 in good health and CMV-seronegative. The chain is built from TRBV5-1 and TRBJ1-2, with TRBD1 matching over 11 bases. DNA for the CDR3: TGCGCCAGCAGCTCCGGACAGGGGGCGGCGAACTATGGCTACACCTTC. Residues: CASSSGQGAANYGYTF. The full variable domain, completed using reference TRBV5-1 and TRBJ1-2, is KAGVTQTPRYLIKTRGQQVTLSCSPISGHRSVSWYQQTPGQGLQFLFEYFSETQRNKGNFPGRFSGRQFSNSRSEMNVSTLELGDSALYLCASSSGQGAANYGYTFGSGTRLTVV.